The text below deals with one T cell receptor beta chain. The antigen is not known. This entry comes from a study of shared clonotypes between healthy human individuals. Study observations and caveats: The small donor group covered limited genetic and exposure diversity. Non-shared clonotypes displayed generation probabilities falling below those of clonotypes present in all four donors.

The V gene's germline CDR1 is SGHRS and CDR2 YFSETQ. There are 17 residues in the CDR3. With 4 bases clipped from V and 4 bases from J, the junction kept 10 bases outside the gene matches. Sequencing used immunoSEQ multiplex PCR; TCRdb keeps in-frame clones, though not all of them. The top ten hold 0.32% of the sample, which has about 380,000 clones, around 96% seen once. This chain uses TRBV5-1 with TRBJ2-3, with 12 bases matching TRBD2. This clonotype was sampled from a man younger than 40 in good health. The sequencing input was memory CD8+ T cells sorted from blood. Subset denoted: CD45RO+ cells pooled with CCR7-negative TemRA cells. CDR3 DNA sequence: TGCGCCAGCAGCCCCCCGCTAGCGGGAGGGCCCGCAGATACGCAGTATTTT. This translates into CASSPPLAGGPADTQYF. Based on the CDR3 plus reference TRBV5-1 and TRBJ2-3, the full variable domain is KAGVTQTPRYLIKTRGQQVTLSCSPISGHRSVSWYQQTPGQGLQFLFEYFSETQRNKGNFPGRFSGRQFSNSRSEMNVSTLELGDSALYLCASSPPLAGGPADTQYFGPGTRLTVL.